This is a list of T cell receptor beta chains from one sample in a study of breast tumors, draining lymph nodes, adjacent tissues. Each CDR3 protein gets one entry after TCRdb re-called the multiplex PCR reads with MiXCR. The table has some 150,000 distinct CDR3 sequences, around 24% seen once; the top ten hold under 3%. Sequencing was performed on axillary lymph node tissue. These receptors were collected from a female donor with breast cancer. Some clones in this sample may be carry-over from other donors' samples. Both conserved end residues are part of each CDR3. The D gene is left open where the match is weak. Where a row states a size, it is once, few, many or the class of an expanded clone; other rows omit it.

j_gene,v_gene,abundance,d_gene,CDR3aa,CDR3nt
TRBJ2-3,TRBV15,many,TRBD1,CATSRDSYRGATDTQYF,TGTGCCACCAGCAGAGATAGTTACAGGGGGGCCACAGATACGCAGTATTTT
TRBJ2-2,TRBV4-2,many,-,CASSHTGETGELFF,TGTGCCAGCAGCCACACCGGGGAGACCGGGGAGCTGTTTTTT
TRBJ2-5,TRBV27,many,-,CASSLTGLGETQYF,TGTGCCAGCAGTTTAACGGGTCTAGGAGAGACCCAGTACTTC
TRBJ2-1,TRBV28,few,-,CASSLVLNNEQFF,TGTGCCAGCAGTTTAGTACTCAACAATGAGCAGTTCTTC
TRBJ2-5,TRBV5-1,medium-sized,-,CASSLSRGWEETQYF,TGCGCCAGCAGCTTGTCGCGAGGTTGGGAAGAGACCCAGTACTTC
TRBJ2-7,TRBV7-8,many,TRBD2,CASSLAGASGFEQYF,TGTGCCAGCAGCTTAGCCGGGGCTAGCGGGTTCGAGCAGTACTTC
TRBJ2-3,TRBV28,-,-,CASSFSDRTSDTQYF,TGTGCCAGCAGTTTCAGCGACAGGACCTCGGATACGCAGTATTTT
TRBJ2-2,TRBV28,many,-,CASSLFSNTGELFF,TGTGCCAGCAGCTTATTCTCGAACACCGGGGAGCTGTTTTTT
TRBJ2-2,TRBV7-2,-,TRBD2,CASSPGTGRGGELFF,TGTGCCAGCAGCCCCGGGACCGGGAGGGGCGGGGAGCTGTTTTTT
TRBJ2-3,TRBV5-4,few,-,CASSLSTTRTDTQYF,TGTGCCAGCAGCTTGAGCACGACTAGGACAGATACGCAGTATTTT
TRBJ2-5,TRBV28,few,TRBD2,CASSFLEREYQETQYF,TGTGCCAGCAGTTTTTTAGAGCGGGAGTACCAAGAGACCCAGTACTTC
TRBJ1-2,TRBV30,few,-,CAWSVVTQPRVTYGYTF,TGTGCCTGGAGTGTAGTGACCCAACCCAGGGTGACCTATGGCTACACCTTC
TRBJ2-6,TRBV7-9,-,-,CASSSGDSGANVLTF,TGTGCCAGCAGCTCCGGCGACTCTGGGGCCAACGTCCTGACTTTC
TRBJ2-3,TRBV12-3/TRBV12-4,many,TRBD2,CASSSLAADTQYF,TGTGCCAGCAGTTCTCTAGCGGCAGATACGCAGTATTTT
TRBJ1-5,TRBV28,few,-,CASRPSWGAGQPQHF,TGTGCCAGCAGACCTTCCTGGGGCGCGGGTCAGCCCCAGCATTTT
TRBJ1-2,TRBV30,-,TRBD1,CAWSAETGGFGYGYTF,TGTGCCTGGAGTGCCGAGACAGGGGGATTTGGCTATGGCTACACCTTC
TRBJ2-7,TRBV11-3,many,TRBD2,CASSKRLGLASSVEQYF,TGTGCCAGCAGCAAGCGATTGGGACTAGCGTCTTCGGTCGAGCAGTACTTC
TRBJ2-1,TRBV24-1,many,-,CATSDGDPLAVNEQFF,TGTGCCACCAGTGATGGCGACCCGCTAGCCGTTAATGAGCAGTTCTTC
TRBJ2-1,TRBV15,many,TRBD2,CATSSTARRLAGNNEQFF,TGTGCCACCAGCAGTACCGCAAGACGACTAGCGGGGAACAATGAGCAGTTCTTC
TRBJ2-1,TRBV5-1,many,TRBD2,CASSLAGRTRSNEQFF,TGCGCCAGCAGCTTGGCCGGGCGGACTAGGTCAAATGAGCAGTTCTTC
TRBJ2-5,TRBV6-6,many,TRBD2,CASTVGGTETQYF,TGTGCCAGCACTGTGGGAGGGACGGAGACCCAGTACTTC
TRBJ1-6,TRBV5-1,many,-,CASSRDDSPLHF,TGCGCCAGCAGTCGGGACGATTCACCCCTCCACTTT
TRBJ2-7,TRBV4-1,many,TRBD1,CASSQETRTGSYEQYF,TGCGCCAGCAGCCAAGAGACAAGGACAGGGTCCTACGAGCAGTACTTC